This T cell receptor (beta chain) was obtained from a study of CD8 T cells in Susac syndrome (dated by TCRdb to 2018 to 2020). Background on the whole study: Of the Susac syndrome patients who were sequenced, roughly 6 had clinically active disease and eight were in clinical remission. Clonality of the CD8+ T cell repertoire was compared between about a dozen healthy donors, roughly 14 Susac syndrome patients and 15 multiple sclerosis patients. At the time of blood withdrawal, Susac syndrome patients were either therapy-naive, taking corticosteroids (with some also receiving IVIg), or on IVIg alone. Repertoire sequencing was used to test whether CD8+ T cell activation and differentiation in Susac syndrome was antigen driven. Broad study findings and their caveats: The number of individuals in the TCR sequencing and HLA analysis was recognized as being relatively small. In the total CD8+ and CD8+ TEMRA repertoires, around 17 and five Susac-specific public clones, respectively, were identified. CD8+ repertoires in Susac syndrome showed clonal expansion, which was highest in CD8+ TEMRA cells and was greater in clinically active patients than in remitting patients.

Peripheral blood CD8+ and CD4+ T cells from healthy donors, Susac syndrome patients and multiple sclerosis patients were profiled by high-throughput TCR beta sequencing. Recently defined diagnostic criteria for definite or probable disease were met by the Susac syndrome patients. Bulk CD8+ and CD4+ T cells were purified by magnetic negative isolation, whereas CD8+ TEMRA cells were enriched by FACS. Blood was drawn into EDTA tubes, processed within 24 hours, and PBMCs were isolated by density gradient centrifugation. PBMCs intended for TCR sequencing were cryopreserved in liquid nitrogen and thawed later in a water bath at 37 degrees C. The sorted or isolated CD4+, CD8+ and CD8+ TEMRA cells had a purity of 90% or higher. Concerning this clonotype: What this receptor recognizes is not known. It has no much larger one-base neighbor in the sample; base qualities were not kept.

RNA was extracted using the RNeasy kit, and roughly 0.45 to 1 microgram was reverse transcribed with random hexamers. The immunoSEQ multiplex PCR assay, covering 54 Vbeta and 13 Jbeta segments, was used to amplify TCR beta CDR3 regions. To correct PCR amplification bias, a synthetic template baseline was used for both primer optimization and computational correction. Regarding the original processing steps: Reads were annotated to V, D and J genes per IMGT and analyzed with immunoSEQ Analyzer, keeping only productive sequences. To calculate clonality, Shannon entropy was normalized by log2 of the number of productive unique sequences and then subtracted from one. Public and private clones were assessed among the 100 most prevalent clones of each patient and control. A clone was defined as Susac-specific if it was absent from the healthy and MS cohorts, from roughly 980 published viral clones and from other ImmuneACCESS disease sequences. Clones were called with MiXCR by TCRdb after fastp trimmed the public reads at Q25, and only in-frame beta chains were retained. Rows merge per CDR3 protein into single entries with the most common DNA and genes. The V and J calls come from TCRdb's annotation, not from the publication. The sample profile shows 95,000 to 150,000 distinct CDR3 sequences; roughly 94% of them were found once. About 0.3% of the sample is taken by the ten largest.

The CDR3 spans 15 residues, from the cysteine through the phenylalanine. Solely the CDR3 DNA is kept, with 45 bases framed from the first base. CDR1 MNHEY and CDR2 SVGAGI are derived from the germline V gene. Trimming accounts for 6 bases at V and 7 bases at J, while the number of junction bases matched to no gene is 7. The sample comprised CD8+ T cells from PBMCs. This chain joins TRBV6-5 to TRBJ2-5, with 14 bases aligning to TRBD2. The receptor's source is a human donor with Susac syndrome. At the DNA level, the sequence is TGTGCCAGCAGCCAAGGGACTAGCGGGGGCTCGACCCAGTACTTC. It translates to CASSQGTSGGSTQYF.